Included here is one TCR beta chain sequence, with context. The sample belongs to a study of blood T cell repertoires in COVID-19. Some clones are missing from TCRdb's copy, which holds only in-frame ones; the method was immunoSEQ multiplex PCR. The table records about 230,000 clones, approximately 88% of them present only once. The CDR3 length is 12 residues. The rearrangement uses TRBV12-3 or TRBV12-4 and TRBJ1-5; D remains ambiguous. Input material: peripheral blood. The receptor was derived from a man aged 35 to 55 with acute or convalescent COVID-19. The CDR3 loop reads CAVRRGNQPQHF. The DNA of the CDR3 is TGTGCTGTAAGGAGAGGCAATCAGCCCCAGCATTTT.